The 25 T cell receptor beta chains listed next were all sequenced from one sample in a study of Ad26.COV2.S vaccination and SARS-CoV-2 variants. Data came from immunoSEQ multiplex PCR; TCRdb stores just in-frame clones and leaves some out. The data hold under 500,000 clones, with 92% observed a single time. Treatment described: some 20 received Ad26.COV2.S at low or high dose, single or two shots; 5 received placebo; per-sample allocation not given. Sampling was done on day 63 after the first vaccine or placebo injection. Sequencing was performed on peripheral blood, taken in a trial of Ad26.COV2.S vaccine versus placebo. The receptors were sampled from a person aged 18-65 years who received the Ad26.COV2.S COVID-19 vaccine or a placebo.

A few counts support this clone. The J gene is TRBJ1-6, the V gene TRBV5-4; 10 nucleotides match TRBD1. From germline, CDR1 is SGHNT and CDR2 YYREEE (reference sequence). The CDR3 runs 15 residues. V lost 5 bases, J lost 8 bases, and 7 bases stayed unmatched. The CDR3 nucleotides read TGTGCCAGCAGTCCAACCGGGACAGGGGATTCACCCCTCCACTTT. Translated: CASSPTGTGDSPLHF.

The count of this clone is one. V usage is TRBV10-3 and J usage is TRBJ1-2; possible D gene TRBD1, 6 bases. The germline V gene encodes CDR1 ENHRY and CDR2 SYGVKD. The V and J ends lost 6 bases and 5 bases respectively, with 28 bases between them. CDR3 length equals 18 residues. The CDR3 nucleotides are TGTGCCATCAGCGATATAACAGGGAATCATAATGAGGGTTATGGCTACACCTTC. Residues: CAISDITGNHNEGYGYTF.

This sequence joins TRBV4-3 and TRBJ1-3, with a possible D match to TRBD1 (5 bases). V lost 4 bases and J lost 2, with 15 bases in between. In germline, CDR1 is LGHNA, CDR2 YSLEER. There are 16 residues in the CDR3. In DNA, the CDR3 is TGCGCCAGCAGCCTCACTCCAGGGTCAACTGGAAACACCATATATTTT. Translated: CASSLTPGSTGNTIYF.

This rearrangement joins TRBV4-3 to TRBJ1-2; 7 bases line up with TRBD1. The J segment lost 5 bases and the V segment lost 4 bases, leaving 10 bases of the junction unmatched. The CDR3 is 15 amino acids. Germline assignment: CDR1 LGHNA and CDR2 YSLEER. CDR3 residues: CASSPYRGSPYGYTF. DNA for the CDR3: TGCGCCAGCAGCCCCTACAGGGGAAGCCCGTATGGCTACACCTTC.

This clone was observed a few times. This sequence joins TRBV19 and TRBJ1-1; TRBD1 might be the D (6 bases). V lost 5 bases, J lost 5 bases, and 21 bases lay in between. The CDR3 has 16 residues. Germline V gene sequence: CDR1 LNHDA, CDR2 SQIVND (reference sequence). The CDR3 sequence is CASSARGRGLGTEAFF. The CDR3 DNA reads as TGTGCCAGTAGTGCTCGGGGGCGAGGGTTAGGGACTGAAGCTTTCTTT.

This chain connects TRBV7-2 to TRBJ2-2; 7 bases are a match to TRBD2. V lost 5 bases, J lost 5 bases, and 8 bases stayed unmatched. This CDR3 has 15 residues. Germline CDR1 is SGHTA and CDR2 is FQGNSA. The CDR3 bases are TGTGCCAGCAGCCTCGTGGGAGCGGGGACCGGGGAGCTGTTTTTT. Translation: CASSLVGAGTGELFF. Full variable domain (missing parts from reference TRBV7-2 and TRBJ2-2): GAGVSQSPSNKVTEKGKDVELRCDPISGHTALYWYRQSLGQGLEFLIYFQGNSAPDKSGLPSDRFSAERTGGSVSTLTIQRTQQEDSAVYLCASSLVGAGTGELFFGEGSRLTVL.

For this clone: This sample also contains other DNA sequences that code for the same CDR3. The V and J genes are TRBV18 and TRBJ2-2; D not resolved. Trimming took off 5 bases at V and 2 bases at J, with 3 bases between the two ends. Germline-derived CDR1 and CDR2 are KGHSH and LQKENI. This CDR3 has 12 amino acids. The CDR3, as DNA: TGTGCCAGCTCAACAAACACCGGGGAGCTGTTTTTT. Amino acids: CASSTNTGELFF.

This clone has only one observation. The DNA for the CDR3 is TGTGCCAGCAGTTTGGCCACAGGGGCACGGGAGACCCAGTACTTC. It encodes CASSLATGARETQYF. The chain uses TRBV28 and TRBJ2-5; 7 positions match TRBD1. Germline assignment: CDR1 MDHEN and CDR2 SYDVKM. V trimming: 3 bases; J trimming: 5 bases; junction bases outside the gene matches: 9. The CDR3 totals 15 residues.

Written as DNA, the CDR3 is TGTGCCAGCAGCCGCGGCGGAGAGGGGGCGAGCTATGGCTACACCTTC. Amino acid sequence: CASSRGGEGASYGYTF. The chain couples TRBV3-1 (or the pseudogene TRBV3-2) to TRBJ1-2; 7 bases are a match to TRBD1. There are 16 residues in the CDR3. V dropped 4 bases and J dropped 4; count of bases not matched to a gene: 12. Looked up from germline, CDR1 is LGHDT and CDR2 is YNNKEL (reference sequence).

The CDR3 region is CASSASMENTEAFF. The CDR3 DNA is TGTGCCAGCAGCGCGTCGATGGAGAACACTGAAGCTTTCTTT. The chain joins TRBV9 to TRBJ1-1, with no clear D. The CDR3 has 14 residues. Germline CDR1 SGDLS, CDR2 YYNGEE. Trimming took off 3 bases at V and 1 base at J, with 10 bases between the two ends.

The chain is built from TRBV12-3 or TRBV12-4 and TRBJ2-3, with 13 positions matching TRBD2. The CDR3 length is 12 residues. The V and J ends lost 4 bases and 15 bases, in that order; junction bases with no gene match: 4. The DNA of the CDR3 is TGTGCCAGCAGTTCCAGGACTAGCGGGGGCTATTTT. Translated: CASSSRTSGGYF.

In regard to this clone: One end of the junction fails to match germline, which may point to a read error. The genes are TRBV19 and TRBJ2-4, with TRBD2 matching 11 bases. The CDR3 runs to 12 residues. Germline V gives CDR1 LNHDA, CDR2 SQIVND (reference sequence). Here the CDR3 reads CASSPSGGPGVF. In DNA form, the CDR3 reads TGTGCCAGTAGTCCTAGCGGGGGGCCAGGGGTTTTC.

This clone was seen only once. The rearrangement joins TRBV5-1 to TRBJ2-3, with 7 positions matching TRBD1. CDR3 length: 17 amino acids. The junction had 16 bases not matched to a gene; V was cut back by 0 bases and J by 9 bases. Germline assignment: CDR1 SGHRS and CDR2 YFSETQ. CDR3 in DNA: TGCGCCAGCAGCTTGGTGGGGACAGTGGTATCTGATTTCACGCAGTATTTT. Amino acid sequence: CASSLVGTVVSDFTQYF.

The rearrangement uses TRBV6-6 and TRBJ2-5; 8 nucleotides align to TRBD2. The V segment lost 6 bases and the J segment 5 bases; nucleotides outside the gene matches: 11. CDR1 is MNHNY and CDR2 is SVGAGI in the germline V gene (reference sequence). This CDR3 is 15 amino acids long. This chain's CDR3 is CASSLGRGAWETQYF. The CDR3 region has the DNA TGTGCCAGCAGCCTGGGGCGGGGGGCTTGGGAGACCCAGTACTTC.

V usage is TRBV28 and J usage is TRBJ2-5; no firm D call. In germline, CDR1 is MDHEN, CDR2 SYDVKM. The V gene lost 7 bases and the J gene lost 5 bases, with 11 bases spanning the gap. This CDR3 is built from 12 residues. The CDR3 sequence: CASNYDRETQYF. DNA for the CDR3: TGTGCCAGCAATTACGATAGGGAGACCCAGTACTTC.

This chain links TRBV25-1 with TRBJ1-1; D is unresolved. This CDR3 spans 15 amino acids. Germline CDR1 reads MGHDK; CDR2 reads SYGVNS. Trimming left V 3 bases short and J 4 bases short, with 15 bases between. CDR3 loop: CASSDRFFVGTEAFF. CDR3 sequence (DNA): TGTGCCAGCAGTGACCGTTTCTTTGTGGGCACTGAAGCTTTCTTT.

This chain uses TRBV7-2 with TRBJ2-7; TRBD1 agrees at 8 bases. Germline V gene lookup returns CDR1 SGHTA and CDR2 FQGNSA. The trim removed 3 bases at V and 1 base at J, leaving 17 bases unmatched. The CDR3 contains 19 residues. The CDR3 DNA sequence: TGTGCCAGCAGCTTCCCACCATTCGGGCAGGGGGCTAGTTCCTACGAGCAGTACTTC. Amino acids: CASSFPPFGQGASSYEQYF.

The chain couples TRBV5-1 to TRBJ1-1; D is possibly TRBD1 (6 bases). Trimming removed 4 bases from V and 1 base from J, with 11 bases in between. The CDR3 extends over 14 amino acids. Germline CDR1 SGHRS, CDR2 YFSETQ. In DNA form, the CDR3 reads TGCGCCAGCAGCCTAAGGACAGAGAACACTGAAGCTTTCTTT. Translation gives CASSLRTENTEAFF.

The chain links TRBV14 to TRBJ2-5; TRBD2 is a possible D gene (5 bases). CDR3 size: 15 residues. The V end was cut by 0 bases, the J end by 5 bases, with 13 bases between. Germline CDR1 reads SGHDN; CDR2 reads FVKESK. The DNA of the CDR3 is TGTGCCAGCAGCCAAGATCAATACCCGGGGGAGACCCAGTACTTC. Protein product: CASSQDQYPGETQYF.

The V gene is TRBV2, the J gene TRBJ2-7; D uncertain. The CDR3 has 15 amino acids. V lost 7 bases to trimming and J lost 0 bases, with 16 bases between them. Germline loops: CDR1 SNHLY, CDR2 FYNNEI. The CDR3 is CASTLDLPHSYEQYF. CDR3 DNA: TGTGCCAGCACCTTAGACTTACCTCACTCCTACGAGCAGTACTTC.

This clone has just one count. J is TRBJ2-2 and V is TRBV19, with D tentatively TRBD1 (5 bases). Germline lookup yields CDR1 LNHDA and CDR2 SQIVND (reference sequence). CDR3 length: 16 amino acids. This chain's CDR3 is CGDRDTNSCCTGELFF. The CDR3 bases are TGTGGAGACAGAGACACTAATTCTTGTTGCACCGGGGAGCTGTTTTTT.

This chain's CDR3 is CATSRVGTATHEQYF. CDR3 in DNA: TGTGCCACCAGCAGAGTCGGGACAGCCACCCACGAGCAGTACTTC. The chain is built from TRBV15 and TRBJ2-7, with TRBD1 matching 7 bases. Germline CDR1 and CDR2: LNHNV and YYDKDF (reference sequence). The length of the CDR3 is 15 residues. The V gene end was trimmed by 1 base and the J gene end by 5 bases; junction bases not matched to a gene: 8.

The gene calls are TRBV30 and TRBJ2-7; tentative D call: TRBD2 (5 bases). Per germline, CDR1 GTSNPN and CDR2 SVGIG (reference sequence). This CDR3 region has 12 residues. Trimming stripped 5 bases from V and 2 bases from J, with 10 bases between. The CDR3 DNA reads as TGTGCCTGGGATCGGGGAACCTACGAGCAGTACTTC. It specifies CAWDRGTYEQYF. The entire variable domain, with the rest obtained from reference TRBV30 and TRBJ2-7, is as follows: SQTIHQWPATLVQPVGSPLSLECTVEGTSNPNLYWYRQAAGRGLQLLFYSVGIGQISSEVPQNLSASRPQDRQFILSSKKLLLSDSGFYLCAWDRGTYEQYFGPGTRLTVT.

The rearrangement links TRBV12-3 or TRBV12-4 to TRBJ1-1; no reliable D call. The CDR3 has 12 residues. With 1 base removed from V and 9 bases from J, the gap between germline ends came to 9 bases. CDR3: CASSLVGLKAFF. The DNA of the CDR3 is TGTGCCAGCAGTTTAGTGGGCCTAAAAGCTTTCTTT.

The chain employs TRBV4-1 and TRBJ2-2; TRBD2 matches 8 bases. Trimming removed 0 bases from V and 4 bases from J; junction bases left unmatched: 4. This CDR3 region has 16 residues. The germline gives CDR1 MGHRA, CDR2 YSYEKL. CDR3 protein: CASSQDSLAGTGELFF. CDR3 coding DNA: TGCGCCAGCAGCCAAGATTCGCTAGCGGGCACCGGGGAGCTGTTTTTT.